This T cell receptor beta chain originates from a study of blood T cell repertoires in COVID-19 (TCRdb year 2020). Background for the entire study: Samples covering the acute and convalescent phases of COVID-19 were provided by collaborators in the United States, Italy and Spain. The material from the prospective study consisted of cDNA or gDNA derived from T cells, B-cell-depleted T cells, or PBMCs. The dataset comprised deeply sampled blood TCRbeta repertoires from subjects exposed to, actively infected with, or recovered from COVID-19. A freely available public database, intended as a resource for researchers studying the immune response to SARS-CoV-2, is where the repertoires were released. Samples were obtained from the ongoing ImmuneRACE study (first 160 participants) and from 1,254 subjects provided by 6 global collaborators. Nearly every sample came with metadata listing a de-identified subject ID, COVID-19 status, age in years and sex. Where available, HLA class I and class II types were taken from metadata supplied by the sample provider and were not determined by assay-based typing.

Overall study results and their limits: Clinical and demographic metadata were provided uncurated, with the amount varying by source and participant.

Remarks on this clone: There is no known antigen for this receptor. Nothing much larger sits one base from this clone, and base qualities are not available.

TCRbeta CDR3 regions were amplified from genomic DNA by means of the immunoSEQ Assay, a bias-controlled multiplex PCR. In the authors' own workflow: The number of nucleated cells in each sample was estimated from the amplification of reference gene primers within the assay. To quantify the absolute abundance of each unique TCRbeta CDR3 rearrangement, sequence reads were collapsed and filtered. For each sample, productive Simpson clonality was calculated as the square root of Simpson's diversity index over productive rearrangements. In its TCRdb copy, this immuneACCESS table keeps in-frame sequences only and misses some clones. Where compared with another copy, unresolved V genes explain less than half of these, and the others have no known cause. V, J and clone size reflect that table, while D and trimming were determined from the DNA. This sample gives around 76,000 clones in total; about four fifths of them show up just once. The ten largest clones add up to 0.65% to 0.9% of the sample.

Counted from cysteine to phenylalanine, this CDR3 has 12 amino acids. The kept DNA is CDR3 alone, 36 bases in frame from the first base. CDR1 and CDR2 (SGHAT, FQNNGV) derive from the germline V gene. V is clipped by 5 bases and J by 8 bases, and the sequence between their germline boundaries is 10 bases long. Collaborating institutions collected whole blood in K2EDTA tubes following their own protocols. For TCRbeta analysis, collaborators shipped samples as frozen whole blood, isolated PBMCs, or DNA extracted from either of those sample types. The receptor was isolated from an older woman with acute or convalescent COVID-19. Material: peripheral blood. The chain employs TRBV11-2 and TRBJ2-1; matching of 5 bases hints at TRBD2 as the D gene. The CDR3 amino acid sequence is: CASSPDWYEQFF. The DNA reads as follows: TGTGCCAGCAGCCCGGACTGGTATGAGCAGTTCTTC.